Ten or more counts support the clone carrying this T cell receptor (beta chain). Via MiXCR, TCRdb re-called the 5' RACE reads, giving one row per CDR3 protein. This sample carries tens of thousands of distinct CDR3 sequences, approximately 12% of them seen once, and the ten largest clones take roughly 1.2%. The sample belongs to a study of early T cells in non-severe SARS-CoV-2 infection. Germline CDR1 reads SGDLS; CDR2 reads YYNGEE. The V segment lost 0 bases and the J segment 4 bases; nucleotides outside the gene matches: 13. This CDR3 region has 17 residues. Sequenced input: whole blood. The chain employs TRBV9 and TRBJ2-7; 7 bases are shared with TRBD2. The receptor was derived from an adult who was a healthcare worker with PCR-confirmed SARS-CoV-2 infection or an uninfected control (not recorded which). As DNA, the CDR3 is TGTGCCAGCAGCGTAGAAGCTAGCGGCCTAGACTATTACGAGCAGTACTTC. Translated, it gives CASSVEASGLDYYEQYF.